A selection of T cell receptor beta chains follows, all from one sample in a study of shared clonotypes between healthy human individuals. Method: immunoSEQ multiplex PCR; TCRdb's copy keeps in-frame clones and lacks some. The repertoire holds about 2.3 million clones, over 85% seen once, with about 0.37% in the top ten. Sequenced sample: naive CD4+ T cells from PBMCs. The receptors originated from a man between 18 and 35 years old in good health. Some clones in this sample may be carry-over from other donors' samples. CDR3s include the opening cysteine and the closing phenylalanine or tryptophan. Fields, in order: D gene, J gene, V gene, clone size, CDR3 protein, CDR3 DNA. The D gene is left open where the match is weak. Clone size is given for some rows only: seen once, a few or many times, or a class if the clone is expanded.

- | TRBJ1-1 | TRBV19 | few | CASSIGSEAFF | TGTGCCAGTAGTATTGGTTCAGAAGCTTTCTTT
- | TRBJ1-1 | TRBV14 | once | CASSGRQGWVTEAFF | TGTGCCAGCAGCGGACGGCAGGGGTGGGTCACTGAAGCTTTCTTT
TRBD2 | TRBJ2-3 | TRBV4-1 | - | CASSQGTSGTPTDTQYF | TGCGCCAGCAGCCAGGGGACTAGCGGGACCCCCACAGATACGCAGTATTTT
- | TRBJ2-7 | TRBV2 | - | CASNPRGSYEQYF | TGTGCCAGCAACCCCAGAGGATCCTACGAGCAGTACTTC
- | TRBJ1-1 | TRBV7-3 | few | CASSLGENTEAFF | TGTGCCAGCAGCTTAGGAGAGAACACTGAAGCTTTCTTT
TRBD1 | TRBJ2-7 | TRBV6-1 | once | CASSEEGTGGPEQYF | TGTGCCAGCAGTGAAGAGGGGACAGGGGGTCCCGAGCAGTACTTC
- | TRBJ2-2 | TRBV7-9 | - | CASSFRGVDTGELFF | TGTGCCAGCAGCTTTAGAGGGGTTGACACCGGGGAGCTGTTTTTT
TRBD2 | TRBJ2-3 | TRBV7-2 | - | CASSSLGLVVDTQYF | TGTGCCAGCAGCTCCCTTGGACTAGTGGTGGATACGCAGTATTTT
- | TRBJ2-4 | TRBV5-1 | - | CASSLGQQNIQYF | TGCGCCAGCAGCTTGGGGCAGCAAAACATTCAGTACTTC
- | TRBJ2-1 | TRBV6-4 | - | CASSETLGNEQFF | TGTGCCAGCAGTGAGACCCTGGGGAATGAGCAGTTCTTC
- | TRBJ2-7 | TRBV7-3 | - | CASSFRAPGEQYF | TGTGCCAGCAGCTTCCGGGCTCCGGGGGAGCAGTACTTC
- | TRBJ2-2 | TRBV7-2 | - | CASSLAGLATGELFF | TGTGCCAGCAGCTTAGCGGGGCTAGCTACCGGGGAGCTGTTTTTT
- | TRBJ1-4 | TRBV27 | - | CASSIRPATNEKLFF | TGTGCCAGCAGTATAAGACCTGCAACTAATGAAAAACTGTTTTTT
TRBD2 | TRBJ2-1 | TRBV11-2 | - | CASSSGLATYNEQFF | TGTGCCAGCAGCTCGGGACTAGCTACCTACAATGAGCAGTTCTTC
- | TRBJ2-2 | TRBV9 | - | CASSVRGHPNTGELFF | TGTGCCAGCAGCGTAAGGGGTCACCCGAACACCGGGGAGCTGTTTTTT
TRBD1 | TRBJ2-2 | TRBV5-4 | - | CASSQDRGLSGELFF | TGTGCCAGCAGCCAGGACAGGGGGCTATCCGGGGAGCTGTTTTTT
- | TRBJ1-1 | TRBV7-8 | - | CASSLDGGTPDTEAFF | TGTGCCAGCAGCTTAGACGGGGGCACGCCGGACACTGAAGCTTTCTTT
TRBD1 | TRBJ1-5 | TRBV19 | - | CASSSYRGDQPQHF | TGTGCCAGTAGTTCGTACAGGGGAGATCAGCCCCAGCATTTT